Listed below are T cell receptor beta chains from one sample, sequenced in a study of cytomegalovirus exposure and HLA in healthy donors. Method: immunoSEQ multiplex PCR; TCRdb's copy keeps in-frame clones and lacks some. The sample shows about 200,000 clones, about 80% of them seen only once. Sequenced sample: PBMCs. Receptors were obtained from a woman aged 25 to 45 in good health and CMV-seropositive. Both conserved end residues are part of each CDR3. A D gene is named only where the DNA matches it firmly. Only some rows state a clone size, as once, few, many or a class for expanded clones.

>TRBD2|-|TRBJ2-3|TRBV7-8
TGTGCCAGCAGCTTAGGGGTAGCGGGAGTGTCAGATACGCAGTATTTT
CASSLGVAGVSDTQYF
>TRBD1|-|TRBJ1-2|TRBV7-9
TGTTCCAGCAGCCCAATCGACAGGGGAGATGGCTACACCTTC
CSSSPIDRGDGYTF
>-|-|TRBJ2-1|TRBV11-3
TGTGCCAGCAGCTTAGAGGTCCGGGACAATGAGCAGTTCTTC
CASSLEVRDNEQFF
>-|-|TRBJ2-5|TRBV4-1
TGCGCCAGCAGCCAACAAGACAGGCAAGAGACCCAGTACTTC
CASSQQDRQETQYF
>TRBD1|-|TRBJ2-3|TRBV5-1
TGCGCCAGCAGCTGGACAGGGGCGAGCACAGATACGCAGTATTTT
CASSWTGASTDTQYF
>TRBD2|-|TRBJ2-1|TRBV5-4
TGTGCCAGCAGCCACGGAGTAGCGGGAGTGAATGAGCAGTTCTTC
CASSHGVAGVNEQFF
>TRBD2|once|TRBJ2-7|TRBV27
TGTGCCAGCACTCTGGGGACTAGCGGGAGAGGGGAGCAGTACTTC
CASTLGTSGRGEQYF
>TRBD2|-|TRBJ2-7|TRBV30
TGTGCCTGGAGCATTACTAGCGGCCCCTACGAGCAGTACTTC
CAWSITSGPYEQYF
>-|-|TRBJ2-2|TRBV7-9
TGTGCCAGCAGCTTACCTCTAGACGCCGGGGAGCTGTTTTTT
CASSLPLDAGELFF
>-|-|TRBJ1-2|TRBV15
TGTGCCACCAGCAGAGACAACGACAGCTATGGCTACACCTTC
CATSRDNDSYGYTF
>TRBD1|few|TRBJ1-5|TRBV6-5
TGTGCCAGCAGAAGCGCCAGGGGGAGAGGGCAGCCCCAGCATTTT
CASRSARGRGQPQHF
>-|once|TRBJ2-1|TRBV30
TGTGCCTGGAGACGGCTAGCGCCCTCGGATGAGCAGTTCTTC
CAWRRLAPSDEQFF